This entry lists 18 T cell receptor beta chains sequenced from one sample in a study of somatic mutations in cytotoxic T cells in rheumatoid arthritis. Profiled with immunoSEQ multiplex PCR; TCRdb holds only in-frame clones, not every one. This table holds 15,000 to 20,000 clones, approximately 79% found once. The sample taken for sequencing was CD8+ T cells sorted from blood. Source of these receptors: an adult with rheumatoid arthritis.

The V call is TRBV29-1, the J call TRBJ2-2, with D possibly being TRBD2 (5 bases). Looked up from germline, CDR1 is SQVTM and CDR2 is ANQGSEA. V dropped 7 bases and J dropped 3 bases, with 15 bases sitting between them. This CDR3 has 14 amino acids. In DNA, the CDR3 is TGCAGCGGTTTTGAGGGAGTAGACACCGGGGAGCTGTTTTTT. This codes for CSGFEGVDTGELFF.

V gene TRBV9 combines with J gene TRBJ2-3; D not certain. Trimming removed 4 bases from V and 7 bases from J, with 10 bases in between. The CDR3 runs to 12 residues. From germline, CDR1 is SGDLS and CDR2 YYNGEE. In DNA, the CDR3 is TGTGCCAGCAGCCTTCCCACTTATACGCAGTATTTT. This sequence encodes CASSLPTYTQYF.

This chain links TRBV4-1 with TRBJ2-7; D gene ambiguous. Deletions cut 4 bases from V and 5 bases from J, with 12 bases between. This CDR3 is 13 amino acids long. Per germline, CDR1 MGHRA and CDR2 YSYEKL. DNA for the CDR3: TGCGCCAGCAGCCCCCAGATCCTCCACGAGCAGTACTTC. Translated: CASSPQILHEQYF.

V and J are TRBV28 and TRBJ2-2; the match to TRBD2 covers 8 bases. CDR3 length: 17 residues. Germline V lookup: CDR1 MDHEN, CDR2 SYDVKM. The V and J ends lost 5 bases and 4 bases, in that order; junction bases with no gene match: 12. The CDR3 nucleotides read TGTGCCAGCAGTCCCCCGCCGGGGGGGCGAAGCACCGGGGAGCTGTTTTTT. This sequence encodes CASSPPPGGRSTGELFF.

This rearrangement joins TRBV27 to TRBJ2-3; 9 positions match TRBD2. With V trimmed by 5 bases and J by 3 bases, 6 bases remained unmatched. The germline V gene has CDR1 MNHEY and CDR2 SMNVEV (reference sequence). The CDR3 runs 15 residues. The CDR3 DNA reads as TGTGCCAGCAGTCGACTAGCGGCGGGGACAGATACGCAGTATTTT. It encodes CASSRLAAGTDTQYF.

The genes are TRBV11-3 and TRBJ2-1; 14 bases align to TRBD2. The CDR3 length is 16 residues. Trimming at V came to 5 bases and at J to 8 bases, leaving 8 bases not matched to a gene. In germline, CDR1 is SGHNT, CDR2 YENEEA. The CDR3 DNA reads as TGTGCCAGCAGCCCCCGGACTAGCGGGAGGTATGATGAGCAGTTCTTC. Translated, it gives CASSPRTSGRYDEQFF.

Details on this clone: Since the CDR3 does not end with the conserved phenylalanine or tryptophan, this likely comes from a read error. The limits of the CDR3 on the DNA are not certain, so only TCRdb's listed CDR3 is given. J is TRBJ1-1 and V is TRBV5-8. Both ends counted, the CDR3 spans 11 residues. The germline V gene has CDR1 SGHTS and CDR2 YDEGEE. The CDR3 loop is CASSLPSGTAN.

This clone has more than one count but fewer than ten. The rearrangement links TRBV7-8 to TRBJ2-2, with 10 bases matching TRBD2. CDR1 SGHVS and CDR2 FQNEAQ come from the germline V gene. This CDR3 is 16 amino acids long. Trimming at V came to 2 bases and at J to 7 bases, leaving 7 bases not matched to a gene. The CDR3 protein is CASSLYLAGEIGELFF. Here the CDR3 DNA reads TGTGCCAGCAGCTTATACCTAGCGGGAGAGATCGGGGAGCTGTTTTTT.

This chain connects TRBV5-6 to TRBJ1-1; no firm D call. CDR1 SGHDT and CDR2 YYEEEE come from the germline V gene. V lost 8 bases and J 0 bases, leaving 8 bases between the germline ends. The CDR3 totals 12 residues. The DNA for the CDR3 is TGTGCCAGTGGGAGCGTGAACACTGAAGCTTTCTTT. Its translation is CASGSVNTEAFF.

The CDR3 DNA sequence: TGTGCCAGTAGTTTACTAGCGGGAACTTACAATGAGCAGTTCTTC. This encodes CASSLLAGTYNEQFF. The rearrangement uses TRBV19 and TRBJ2-1, with 10 positions matching TRBD2. The CDR3 has 15 residues. The germline V gene has CDR1 LNHDA and CDR2 SQIVND (reference sequence). V lost 5 bases to trimming and J lost 4 bases; unmatched junction nucleotides: 5. The variable domain in full, with the rest retrieved from reference TRBV19 and TRBJ2-1, is DGGITQSPKYLFRKEGQNVTLSCEQNLNHDAMYWYRQDPGQGLRLIYYSQIVNDFQKGDIAEGYSVSREKKESFPLTVTSAQKNPTAFYLCASSLLAGTYNEQFFGPGTRLTVL.

This clone was seen just once. The genes are TRBV9 and TRBJ2-6, with 8 bases matching TRBD2. Germline V gives CDR1 SGDLS, CDR2 YYNGEE. CDR3 size: 18 residues. V shed 0 bases and J 1 base; nucleotides not matched to a gene: 6. CDR3 nucleotide sequence: TGTGCCAGCAGCGTAGCCGGGACTAGATATTCTGGGGCCAACGTCCTGACTTTC. This codes for CASSVAGTRYSGANVLTF.

The rearrangement links TRBV5-6 to TRBJ1-4, with D maybe TRBD1 (6 bases). Trimming took off 4 bases at V and 8 bases at J, with 21 bases between the two ends. CDR3 length: 16 amino acids. The germline CDR1 and CDR2 sequences are SGHDT and YYEEEE. This CDR3 reads CASSRAGDKRREKLFF. In nucleotides, the CDR3 is TGTGCCAGCAGCCGGGCCGGGGACAAAAGACGAGAAAAACTGTTTTTT.

The chain combines TRBV7-9 with TRBJ1-1, with D possibly TRBD1 on 5 matching bases. The V gene lost 0 bases and the J gene lost 5 bases, with 10 bases spanning the gap. The CDR3 is 14 residues long. CDR1 is SEHNR, CDR2 FQNEAQ, per germline (reference sequence). CDR3 region: CASSLALGGTEAFF. The CDR3 DNA reads as TGTGCCAGCAGCTTAGCGCTGGGGGGGACTGAAGCTTTCTTT.

The V gene is TRBV14, the J gene TRBJ1-3; the match to TRBD1 covers 8 bases. Germline V lookup: CDR1 SGHDN, CDR2 FVKESK. The CDR3 spans 15 residues. The trim removed 4 bases at V and 2 bases at J, leaving 4 bases unmatched. The CDR3 nucleotides read TGTGCCAGCAGCCGCGTGACAGGGGCTGGAAACACCATATATTTT. The encoded protein is CASSRVTGAGNTIYF.

V usage is TRBV9 and J usage is TRBJ2-1, with TRBD2 as a possible D gene (5 bases). This CDR3 comprises 17 residues. The germline gives CDR1 SGDLS, CDR2 YYNGEE. Between the trimmed V and J ends, which lost 0 bases and 4 bases, there was a span of 17 bases. CDR3 residues: CASSVVPAGESYNEQFF. As DNA, the CDR3 is TGTGCCAGCAGCGTAGTTCCAGCCGGGGAGAGTTACAATGAGCAGTTCTTC.

The chain uses TRBV27 and TRBJ2-1; possible D gene TRBD2, 5 bases. The CDR3 has 16 residues. Germline V CDR1 and CDR2: MNHEY, SMNVEV (reference sequence). Trimming took 0 bases from V and 10 from J, leaving 19 bases between them. The CDR3 DNA reads as TGTGCCAGCAGTTTATCGCCCCCCACGCCCGGCGGGGAGCAGTTCTTC. It yields the protein CASSLSPPTPGGEQFF.

V is TRBV28 and J is TRBJ2-6, with TRBD2 matching 9 bases. V shed 6 bases and J 2 bases; nucleotides not matched to a gene: 8. The CDR3 loop spans 17 amino acids. The germline V gene encodes CDR1 MDHEN and CDR2 SYDVKM. Here the CDR3 reads CASREAGGSPGANVLTF. Here the CDR3 DNA reads TGTGCCAGCAGAGAAGCGGGAGGCTCCCCTGGGGCCAACGTCCTGACTTTC.

The chain links TRBV7-9 to TRBJ2-7; D might be TRBD1 (5 bases). CDR1 SEHNR and CDR2 FQNEAQ come from the germline V gene (reference sequence). This CDR3 contains 15 residues. V was cut by 5 bases and J by 4 bases, with 18 bases left in between. CDR3 residues: CASSPPPTETYEQYF. CDR3 nucleotides: TGTGCCAGCAGCCCCCCCCCGACAGAAACGTACGAGCAGTACTTC.